The next 3 T cell receptor beta chains were all read from a single sample in a study of T cell repertoires in cytomegalovirus infection. Each CDR3 protein gets one entry after TCRdb re-called the reads with MiXCR. The sample has tens of thousands of distinct CDR3 sequences; under 5% are singletons. Specimen: PBMCs. Every receptor here comes from a human donor in good health (CMV status not recorded). Some clones in this sample may be carry-over from other donors' samples.

This clonotype was observed at least ten times. V gene TRBV27 combines with J gene TRBJ2-6; D call uncertain. Germline V CDR1 and CDR2: MNHEY, SMNVEV (reference sequence). Trimming took 5 bases from V and 0 from J, leaving 8 bases between them. CDR3 length: 15 amino acids. CDR3 DNA sequence: TGTGCCAGCAGTCTAAGTCGCTCTGGGGCCAACGTCCTGACTTTC. This translates into CASSLSRSGANVLTF.

This clonotype was detected many times. The V and J genes are TRBV28 and TRBJ1-1; D perhaps matches TRBD1 (5 bases). The V gene's germline CDR1 is MDHEN and CDR2 SYDVKM. The CDR3 is 16 amino acids. Between the trimmed V and J ends, which lost 6 bases and 0 bases, there was a span of 17 bases. The CDR3 spells CASSQLGVRMNTEAFF. CDR3 in DNA: TGTGCCAGCAGCCAATTAGGGGTTCGGATGAACACTGAAGCTTTCTTT.

Notes on this clonotype: This may come from a read error, since a much larger clone is one base off. V and J are TRBV11-2 and TRBJ2-5; D is perhaps TRBD2 (5 bases). The CDR3 covers 16 residues. Trimming left V 5 bases short and J 5 bases short, with 21 bases between. CDR1 is SGHAT, CDR2 FQNNGV, per germline. CDR3: CASSRVSGPSFETQYF. CDR3 coding DNA: TGTGCCAGCAGCCGAGTCTCCGGGCCTAGCTTCGAGACCCAGTACTTC.